The clone carrying this T cell receptor beta chain was counted ten times or more. The antigen remains unidentified. These data come from a study of spatial heterogeneity in lung cancer. Study-wide findings and caveats: One measure, the expanded intratumoral alpha and beta TCR count, tracked tumor mutation counts.

TCRdb re-called the 5' RACE reads with MiXCR, one entry per CDR3 protein. The sample holds some 23,000 distinct CDR3 sequences, 8.8% seen once. The CDR3 has 15 residues. V lost 5 bases to trimming and J lost 1 base; unmatched junction nucleotides: 2. Germline values: CDR1 SGHTA, CDR2 FQGNSA. Indicated time point: sample taken at primary tumor resection. The sequence came from a male donor with early-stage non-small cell lung cancer. Sequencing was performed on lung tumor tissue, taken at surgery. The V call is TRBV7-2, the J call TRBJ2-6, with 7 bases matching TRBD1. The chain's CDR3 is CASSPGGSGANVLTF. The CDR3 DNA reads TGTGCCAGCAGCCCAGGGGGATCTGGGGCCAACGTCCTGACTTTC.